These 5 T cell receptor beta chains came from one sample sequenced in a study of blood T cell repertoires in COVID-19. The method was immunoSEQ multiplex PCR; TCRdb's version includes in-frame clones alone and lacks a portion of them. In the table there are 120,000 to 150,000 clones, 75% to 90% of which are singletons. Sequenced material: PBMCs or T cells enriched from blood (not recorded which). The receptors derive from a man over 45 in a cohort exposed to, infected with or recovered from COVID-19 (not recorded which).

The V gene is TRBV19, the J gene TRBJ1-5; perhaps TRBD1 as D (5 bases). V was pared by 6 bases and J by 4 bases, with 22 bases between. Germline CDR1 reads LNHDA; CDR2 reads SQIVND (reference sequence). This CDR3 is 17 amino acids long. The CDR3 is CASSPQRGGRANQPQHF. Written as DNA, the CDR3 is TGTGCCAGTAGCCCCCAACGGGGGGGGAGGGCGAATCAGCCCCAGCATTTT. The full variable domain, its missing parts supplied by reference TRBV19 and TRBJ1-5, is DGGITQSPKYLFRKEGQNVTLSCEQNLNHDAMYWYRQDPGQGLRLIYYSQIVNDFQKGDIAEGYSVSREKKESFPLTVTSAQKNPTAFYLCASSPQRGGRANQPQHFGDGTRLSIL.

The rearrangement joins TRBV6-5 to TRBJ1-4; unclear D gene. CDR1 and CDR2 (germline): MNHEY, SVGAGI. The CDR3 runs 15 residues. V dropped 2 bases and J dropped 0 bases, with 7 bases sitting between them. The CDR3 region has the DNA TGTGCCAGCAGTTACCGAGGGACAACTAATGAAAAACTGTTTTTT. Its translation: CASSYRGTTNEKLFF.

The chain uses TRBV6-5 and TRBJ2-5; possibly TRBD1 for D (5 bases). Germline assignment: CDR1 MNHEY and CDR2 SVGAGI. The CDR3 runs 12 residues. V lost 7 bases, J lost 5 bases, and 11 bases lay in between. The CDR3 here is CASMGPGETQYF. The DNA for the CDR3 is TGTGCCAGCATGGGGCCCGGTGAGACCCAGTACTTC.

This sequence joins TRBV9 and TRBJ2-5; 7 nucleotides align to TRBD2. The J segment lost 3 bases and the V segment lost 3 bases, leaving 11 bases of the junction unmatched. In germline, CDR1 is SGDLS, CDR2 YYNGEE. The CDR3 sequence is 16 residues long. The CDR3 nucleotides read TGTGCCAGCAGCGCACCAGGGATCGGGGGGAAAGAGACCCAGTACTTC. Its protein is CASSAPGIGGKETQYF.

This chain joins TRBV10-3 and TRBJ1-3, with unresolved D. Germline values: CDR1 ENHRY, CDR2 SYGVKD. The CDR3 totals 13 residues. Trimming took 8 bases from V and 7 from J, leaving 15 bases between them. The CDR3 sequence: CAIGVKSGNTIYF. The CDR3 nucleotides read TGTGCCATCGGAGTCAAAAGCGGTAACACCATATATTTT.